Each of the 24 T cell receptor beta chains below was sequenced from the same sample in a study of lymphopenia after photon versus proton radiotherapy. Using immunoSEQ multiplex PCR, the repertoire was profiled, and TCRdb retains in-frame clones only, with some absent. In the table there are 150,000 to 200,000 clones, approximately 86% of which are singletons. This specimen consisted of peripheral blood, obtained from a patient treated with photon-based radiotherapy. The receptors were gathered from a man aged 50 to 59 with gastric cancer.

The J gene is TRBJ1-4, the V gene TRBV27; D perhaps matches TRBD1 (5 bases). Germline loops: CDR1 MNHEY, CDR2 SMNVEV (reference sequence). Deletions cut 6 bases from V and 8 bases from J, with 13 bases between. CDR3 size: 13 residues. The CDR3 reads CASRTLDSEKLFF. The DNA of the CDR3 is TGTGCCAGCAGGACCCTTGACAGCGAAAAACTGTTTTTT.

The rearrangement uses TRBV11-2 and TRBJ2-7; the D is unclear. Per the germline V gene, CDR1 is SGHAT and CDR2 is FQNNGV. This CDR3 contains 12 residues. Trimming pared 3 bases from V and 1 base from J, leaving 4 bases between. The CDR3: CASSFRSYEQYF. For the CDR3, the DNA is TGTGCCAGCAGCTTTAGGTCCTACGAGCAGTACTTC. The full variable domain, its missing parts supplied by reference TRBV11-2 and TRBJ2-7, is EAGVAQSPRYKIIEKRQSVAFWCNPISGHATLYWYQQILGQGPKLLIQFQNNGVVDDSQLPKDRFSAERLKGVDSTLKIQPAKLEDSAVYLCASSFRSYEQYFGPGTRLTVT.

The V gene is TRBV30, the J gene TRBJ2-1, with D possibly being TRBD2 (5 bases). The V and J ends lost 4 bases and 3 bases respectively, with 7 bases between them. The length of the CDR3 is 12 residues. Per germline, CDR1 GTSNPN and CDR2 SVGIG (reference sequence). The CDR3 DNA reads TGTGCCTGGAATGGAGGCTACAATGAGCAGTTCTTC. Translating gives CAWNGGYNEQFF.

V and J are TRBV11-2 and TRBJ1-1; D is uncertain. Trimming left V 5 bases short and J 0 bases short, with 7 bases between. Germline loops: CDR1 SGHAT, CDR2 FQNNGV. The CDR3 covers 13 residues. The CDR3, as DNA: TGTGCCAGCAGCCCTCAACTGAACACTGAAGCTTTCTTT. This translates into CASSPQLNTEAFF.

The genes are TRBV5-6 and TRBJ2-7; D gene unclear. The germline V gene has CDR1 SGHDT and CDR2 YYEEEE. CDR3 length: 12 amino acids. Deletions cut 4 bases from V and 5 bases from J, with 10 bases between. CDR3 sequence reads: CASSLDPHEQYF. CDR3 coding DNA: TGTGCCAGCAGCCTGGACCCCCACGAGCAGTACTTC.

As DNA, the CDR3 is TGTGCCAGCAGCACGGGACTAGCGGGAGTGGCAGATACGCAGTATTTT. Its protein product is CASSTGLAGVADTQYF. This chain links TRBV7-2 with TRBJ2-3; 14 positions agree with TRBD2. With V trimmed by 5 bases and J by 4 bases, 5 bases remained unmatched. This CDR3 spans 16 amino acids. Germline values: CDR1 SGHTA, CDR2 FQGNSA.

CDR3 sequence reads: CASSLASIAYEQYF. In DNA, the CDR3 is TGTGCCAGCAGCTTAGCGAGTATCGCCTACGAGCAGTACTTC. V usage is TRBV7-9 and J usage is TRBJ2-7; D not certain. V was shortened by 0 bases and J by 2 bases, with 8 bases between the two germline ends. The length of the CDR3 is 14 residues. The germline gives CDR1 SEHNR, CDR2 FQNEAQ (reference sequence).

The chain links TRBV4-1 to TRBJ2-2; D tentatively reads TRBD1 or TRBD2 (5 bases each). The CDR3 length is 15 residues. The V and J ends lost 4 bases and 3 bases respectively, with 12 bases between them. The germline gives CDR1 MGHRA, CDR2 YSYEKL. CDR3 protein: CASSLRGPDTGELFF. For the CDR3, the DNA is TGCGCCAGCAGCCTCCGGGGCCCGGACACCGGGGAGCTGTTTTTT.

The chain is built from TRBV7-9 and TRBJ2-6; D gene unclear. This CDR3 is built from 15 residues. V lost 5 bases and J lost 0, with 8 bases in between. Germline CDR1 and CDR2: SEHNR and FQNEAQ (reference sequence). The CDR3 DNA is TGTGCCAGCAGCCGACTCAACTCTGGGGCCAACGTCCTGACTTTC. It yields the protein CASSRLNSGANVLTF.

This chain links TRBV10-3 with TRBJ1-2; maybe TRBD1 (5 bases). The germline CDR1 and CDR2 sequences are ENHRY and SYGVKD. V shed 8 bases and J shed 2 bases, with 9 bases lying between them. CDR3 length: 12 residues. This CDR3 reads CAIGTDNYGYTF. The CDR3 DNA follows: TGTGCCATCGGGACGGACAACTATGGCTACACCTTC.

V usage is TRBV5-1 and J usage is TRBJ1-1, with TRBD1 as a possible D gene (5 bases). Germline V gene sequence: CDR1 SGHRS, CDR2 YFSETQ. CDR3 length: 13 residues. Trimming removed 4 bases at V and 1 base at J, with 8 bases between. The CDR3 protein is CASSTQGNTEAFF. CDR3 bases: TGCGCCAGCAGCACGCAGGGGAACACTGAAGCTTTCTTT.

V gene TRBV5-1 combines with J gene TRBJ2-1; no clear D gene. Germline CDR1 is SGHRS and CDR2 is YFSETQ. The length of the CDR3 is 14 residues. V was pared by 2 bases and J by 4 bases, with 10 bases between. DNA for the CDR3: TGCGCCAGCAGCTTCGTCGACGGTTACAATGAGCAGTTCTTC. This encodes CASSFVDGYNEQFF.

The chain links TRBV21-1 to TRBJ2-1; the D call of TRBD1 is as the table states it, not checked on the DNA. TRBV21-1 is assigned pseudogene status. The CDR3 runs 15 residues. The CDR3 spells CASSKRDRANNEQFF. CDR3 DNA: TGTGCCAGCAGCAAAAGGGACAGGGCAAACAATGAGCAGTTCTTC.

This clone was detected only once. The rearrangement uses TRBV6-6 and TRBJ1-5, with TRBD1 matching over 7 bases. The CDR3 consists of 15 residues. Trimming took 5 bases from V and 6 from J; bases not matched to a gene: 10. Per germline, CDR1 MNHNY and CDR2 SVGAGI (reference sequence). Here the CDR3 reads CASSLEDRETQPQHF. In DNA form, the CDR3 reads TGTGCCAGCAGTCTAGAAGACAGGGAGACTCAGCCCCAGCATTTT.

The chain couples TRBV19 to TRBJ2-1; D may be TRBD2 (5 bases). Trimming took 3 bases from V and 2 from J, leaving 14 bases between them. Looked up from germline, CDR1 is LNHDA and CDR2 is SQIVND (reference sequence). The CDR3 contains 16 residues. The CDR3 DNA reads as TGTGCCAGTAGTATGGATGGGCGAGGGACCTACAATGAGCAGTTCTTC. Its protein is CASSMDGRGTYNEQFF.

The chain carries TRBV5-5 and TRBJ2-7; TRBD2 is a possible D gene (6 bases). The V gene's germline CDR1 is SGHKS and CDR2 YYEKEE (reference sequence). The CDR3 length is 14 residues. V lost 4 bases, J lost 2 bases, and 13 bases lay in between. CDR3 bases: TGTGCCAGCAGCCCCCTAGCGCGACCCTACGAGCAGTACTTC. Translating it yields CASSPLARPYEQYF.

This clone occurred once. This sequence joins TRBV30 and TRBJ1-1; 7 bases are shared with TRBD1. From germline, CDR1 is GTSNPN and CDR2 SVGIG (reference sequence). The CDR3 runs 13 residues. The V gene end was trimmed by 3 bases and the J gene end by 5 bases; junction bases not matched to a gene: 6. This CDR3 reads CAWRRQGLTEAFF. CDR3 sequence (DNA): TGTGCCTGGAGGCGACAGGGTTTGACTGAAGCTTTCTTT.

The genes are TRBV29-1 and TRBJ2-3, with 8 bases lining up with TRBD2. The ends lost 4 bases at V and 2 bases at J; junction bases unmatched: 8. CDR3 length: 15 residues. Per germline, CDR1 SQVTM and CDR2 ANQGSEA. The CDR3 region has the DNA TGCAGCGTTGGACTTCTAGCGGGCTCCACAGATACGCAGTATTTT. Its translation is CSVGLLAGSTDTQYF.

The rearrangement links TRBV6-4 to TRBJ2-3; 13 nucleotides match TRBD2. Trimming at V came to 5 bases and at J to 0 bases, leaving 2 bases not matched to a gene. The V gene's germline CDR1 is MRHNA and CDR2 SNTAGT. CDR3 length: 16 residues. The CDR3 region is CASSRGLAGSTDTQYF. The CDR3 bases are TGTGCCAGCAGTCGGGGACTAGCGGGAAGCACAGATACGCAGTATTTT.

V is TRBV5-6 and J is TRBJ1-2; D gene unclear. Trimming took 3 bases from V and 0 from J, leaving 9 bases between them. This CDR3 has 14 residues. Germline V lookup: CDR1 SGHDT, CDR2 YYEEEE. CDR3 loop: CASSWAEANYGYTF. As DNA, the CDR3 is TGTGCCAGCAGCTGGGCGGAAGCTAACTATGGCTACACCTTC.

The CDR3 nucleotides read TGTGCCAGCAGCTTAGACGCCCAATCACCTTCTCAAGAGACCCAGTACTTC. The encoded protein is CASSLDAQSPSQETQYF. The chain joins TRBV7-8 to TRBJ2-5; D gene ambiguous. Germline loops: CDR1 SGHVS, CDR2 FQNEAQ. V was clipped by 1 base and J by 2 bases, with 17 bases between them. The CDR3 runs 17 residues.

V usage is TRBV4-2 and J usage is TRBJ2-3; 12 nucleotides align to TRBD2. Germline CDR1 and CDR2: LGHNA and YNFKEQ. The CDR3 length is 17 residues. Germline trimming cut 1 base from V and 4 bases from J; bases unmatched to any gene: 6. CDR3 sequence (DNA): TGTGCCAGCAGCCAAGTTTCTAGCGGGAGGGCCCCAGATACGCAGTATTTT. Its protein is CASSQVSSGRAPDTQYF.

The chain uses TRBV19 and TRBJ1-2; tentatively, D is TRBD1 (5 bases). The CDR3 extends over 13 amino acids. The V gene's germline CDR1 is LNHDA and CDR2 SQIVND (reference sequence). Trimming cost V 3 bases and J 4 bases, with 9 bases left between them. For the CDR3, the DNA is TGTGCCAGTAGTATCCGGACATCCTATGGCTACACCTTC. This translates into CASSIRTSYGYTF.

The sample holds one count of this clone. V usage is TRBV15 and J usage is TRBJ1-2; 9 bases fit TRBD1. Germline V gives CDR1 LNHNV, CDR2 YYDKDF (reference sequence). V was clipped by 0 bases and J by 8 bases; unmatched bases: 1. The CDR3 spans 13 residues. For the CDR3, the DNA is TGTGCCACCAGCAGAGAGGACAGGGGAGGCTACACCTTC. Amino acids: CATSREDRGGYTF.